This entry lists 10 T cell receptor beta chains sequenced from one sample in a study of cytomegalovirus exposure and HLA in healthy donors. PCR primers comprised 60 Vbeta and 13 Jbeta primers. Repertoires were generated with immunoSEQ multiplex PCR, while TCRdb's copy carries only in-frame clones and drops some. This table has around 180,000 clones, about 83% appearing once. Sequencing input: PBMCs. Source of these receptors: a girl aged 10-17 years in good health and CMV-seropositive.

CDR3 protein: CANRNRDSSSYEQYF. CDR3 in DNA: TGTGCCAACCGCAACCGGGACTCAAGCTCCTACGAGCAGTACTTC. The chain couples TRBV19 to TRBJ2-7; D is perhaps TRBD2 (6 bases). This CDR3 has 15 residues. Germline V gene sequence: CDR1 LNHDA, CDR2 SQIVND (reference sequence). With 10 bases removed from V and 0 bases from J, the gap between germline ends came to 19 bases.

The chain employs TRBV5-8 and TRBJ2-3; 10 bases agree with TRBD2. CDR3 size: 15 residues. The germline V gene encodes CDR1 SGHTS and CDR2 YDEGEE. The V segment lost 4 bases and the J segment 3 bases; nucleotides outside the gene matches: 5. The CDR3 reads CASSQRGGLTDTQYF. CDR3 nucleotide sequence: TGTGCCAGCAGCCAGCGGGGGGGCCTGACAGATACGCAGTATTTT.

This sequence joins TRBV7-3 and TRBJ2-3; TRBD1 matches at 8 bases. The CDR3 has 18 residues. Per germline, CDR1 SGHTA and CDR2 FQGTGA. Unmatched junction bases numbered 16, after V lost 5 bases and J lost 3 bases. DNA for the CDR3: TGTGCCAGCAGCCCGAAGTTGACAGGGGAGCTGGGGACAGATACGCAGTATTTT. It translates to CASSPKLTGELGTDTQYF.

This rearrangement joins TRBV5-1 to TRBJ1-2; tentative D call: TRBD1 (6 bases). V was clipped by 1 base and J by 7 bases, with 17 bases between them. CDR3 length equals 15 residues. Germline CDR1 and CDR2: SGHRS and YFSETQ. The CDR3 coding sequence is TGCGCCAGCAGCTTGCAAGGGGGAGAATTGGTTGGCTACACCTTC. It is translated as CASSLQGGELVGYTF. The whole variable domain, remainder taken from reference TRBV5-1 and TRBJ1-2, is KAGVTQTPRYLIKTRGQQVTLSCSPISGHRSVSWYQQTPGQGLQFLFEYFSETQRNKGNFPGRFSGRQFSNSRSEMNVSTLELGDSALYLCASSLQGGELVGYTFGSGTRLTVV.

The chain recombines TRBV9 with TRBJ1-2; 7 bases align to TRBD1. Per the germline V gene, CDR1 is SGDLS and CDR2 is YYNGEE. There are 12 residues in the CDR3. V shed 7 bases, J shed 8 bases, and the junction held 8 bases outside the gene matches. In DNA, the CDR3 is TGTGCCAGCGGAGCGACAGGGCCAGGCTACACCTTC. Protein: CASGATGPGYTF.

The rearrangement uses TRBV30 and TRBJ1-2; 8 bases fit TRBD1. Germline loops: CDR1 GTSNPN, CDR2 SVGIG (reference sequence). After removal of 3 bases from V and 4 bases from J, the junction contained 13 bases not matched to a gene. The CDR3 has 16 residues. For the CDR3, the DNA is TGTGCCTGGAGAGTAGGTGGGACAGGCTATCTCTATGGCTACACCTTC. Its translation: CAWRVGGTGYLYGYTF.

The DNA for the CDR3 is TGTGCCTGGGATGGATTTCAGGGGTTTGGCGGCTACACCTTC. Translated: CAWDGFQGFGGYTF. The chain uses TRBV30 and TRBJ1-2; tentatively, D is TRBD1 (6 bases). Germline V gene data show CDR1 as GTSNPN and CDR2 as SVGIG (reference sequence). The CDR3 spans 14 residues. V shed 5 bases and J shed 8 bases, with 21 bases lying between them.

This clone appeared a single time. The rearrangement joins TRBV5-8 to TRBJ1-2; no reliable D call. The CDR3 contains 14 residues. V lost 2 bases and J 4 bases, leaving 12 bases between the germline ends. Germline V CDR1 and CDR2: SGHTS, YDEGEE. The CDR3 DNA is TGTGCCAGCAGCTTCCGGGTCTCGGTCTATGGCTACACCTTC. Translated, it gives CASSFRVSVYGYTF. Full variable domain (rest looked up from reference TRBV5-8 and TRBJ1-2): EAGVTQSPTHLIKTRGQQATLRCSPISGHTSVYWYQQALGLGLQFLLWYDEGEERNRGNFPPRFSGRQFPNYSSELNVNALELEDSALYLCASSFRVSVYGYTFGSGTRLTVV.

V and J are TRBV30 and TRBJ2-2; TRBD2 is a possible D gene (6 bases). Germline lookup yields CDR1 GTSNPN and CDR2 SVGIG (reference sequence). Trimming removed 4 bases at V and 5 bases at J, with 14 bases between. CDR3 length: 14 residues. The CDR3 coding sequence is TGTGCCTGGAAGGGACGGCGGGGTACCGGGGAGCTGTTTTTT. Translation gives CAWKGRRGTGELFF.

This clone has just one count. This chain joins TRBV18 and TRBJ1-1; a weak D match, TRBD1 (5 bases). The length of the CDR3 is 15 residues. Trimming cost V 3 bases and J 1 base, with 12 bases left between them. The germline CDR1 and CDR2 sequences are KGHSH and LQKENI. The CDR3 spells CASSPQYTGNTEAFF. In nucleotides, the CDR3 is TGTGCCAGCTCACCTCAATACACAGGGAACACTGAAGCTTTCTTT.